The 4 T cell receptor beta chains below come from one sample, sequenced in a study of vaccination and CD4 T cells after COVID-19. No antigens are known for them. With the Oncomine TCR Beta short-read assay, DNA from cultured CD4+ T cells was sequenced. TCRdb re-called the PCR reads through MiXCR, storing one row per CDR3 protein. The data show roughly 16,000 distinct CDR3 sequences, 45% to 65% seen once. Treatment in this sample: approximately nine-day PBMC culture with coronavirus spike peptide pools or control peptides (ViraFEST assay). Material: cultured CD4+ T cells from blood, obtained after SARS-CoV-2 vaccination. Receptors were obtained from a human donor with COVID-19.

The chain links TRBV20-1 to TRBJ2-7; a weak D match, TRBD1 (5 bases). Between the trimmed V and J ends, which lost 0 bases and 2 bases, there was a span of 11 bases. The germline gives CDR1 DFQATT, CDR2 SNEGSKA (reference sequence). This CDR3 contains 14 residues. CDR3 DNA sequence: TGCAGTGCTAGAGATCAAAAAGGGGCCTACGAGCAGTACTTC. Protein: CSARDQKGAYEQYF.

This clonotype was detected only a few times. V usage is TRBV5-1 and J usage is TRBJ2-1, with a tentative D call TRBD2 (5 bases). V lost 2 bases and J lost 0, with 12 bases in between. This CDR3 comprises 16 residues. From germline, CDR1 is SGHRS and CDR2 YFSETQ. The CDR3 sequence is CASSFTGLGSYNEQFF. CDR3 coding DNA: TGCGCCAGCAGCTTCACGGGATTGGGCTCCTACAATGAGCAGTTCTTC.

V is TRBV5-4 and J is TRBJ2-3; TRBD1 aligns across 8 bases. There are 15 residues in the CDR3. Germline CDR1 SGHNT, CDR2 YYREEE (reference sequence). Trimming cost V 4 bases and J 6 bases; bases outside gene matches: 10. Here the CDR3 reads CASSPGQGLQDTQYF. Here the CDR3 DNA reads TGTGCCAGCAGCCCCGGACAGGGATTACAGGATACGCAGTATTTT.

Points on this clonotype: The CDR3 end shows no conserved phenylalanine or tryptophan, and so a read error is likely. V and J are TRBV2 and TRBJ1-2; D remains unclear. Germline V gene lookup returns CDR1 SNHLY and CDR2 FYNNEI. This CDR3 contains 14 residues. The V and J ends lost 0 bases and 1 base respectively, with 6 bases between them. DNA for the CDR3: TGTGCCAGCAGTGAAGCGGTCGGTAACTATGGCTACACCCTC. Amino acids: CASSEAVGNYGYTL.